The 23 T cell receptor beta chains below come from one sample, sequenced in a study of blood T cell repertoires in COVID-19 (dated by TCRdb to about 2020). The method behind the library was the immunoSEQ multiplex PCR assay. Entries here come from immuneACCESS through TCRdb and include only in-frame sequences with V and J called. Some clones fail to appear in such tables; in the studies checked, an unresolved V gene covers under half of the shortfall, and the cause of the remainder is unknown. The sample profile shows about 59,000 clones; about 70% of them were found once. Jointly, the top ten make up approximately 15% of the sample. Sequencing was carried out using peripheral blood. These receptors originate from a woman between 70 and 85 years old with acute or convalescent COVID-19.

The chain links TRBV5-1 to TRBJ1-1, with D unresolved. Germline V lookup: CDR1 SGHRS, CDR2 YFSETQ. V dropped 5 bases and J dropped 1 base, with 12 bases sitting between them. This CDR3 comprises 14 residues. CDR3 coding DNA: TGCGCCAGCAGACATCCCCCTCGGAACACTGAAGCTTTCTTT. It encodes CASRHPPRNTEAFF.

This chain links TRBV19 with TRBJ2-1, with 9 nucleotides matching TRBD2. V shed 7 bases, J shed 7 bases, and the junction held 8 bases outside the gene matches. The V gene's germline CDR1 is LNHDA and CDR2 SQIVND (reference sequence). This CDR3 is 14 amino acids long. CDR3 sequence (DNA): TGTGCCAGTACGATTGGACTAGCGAGGAATGAGCAGTTCTTC. Translation: CASTIGLARNEQFF.

The chain combines TRBV29-1 with TRBJ2-1, with a tentative D call TRBD2 (5 bases). Germline loops: CDR1 SQVTM, CDR2 ANQGSEA. This CDR3 has 11 residues. Trimming took off 3 bases at V and 5 bases at J, with 5 bases between the two ends. CDR3 protein: CSVDGDNEQFF. Written as DNA, the CDR3 is TGCAGCGTTGACGGGGACAATGAGCAGTTCTTC.

DNA of the CDR3: TGTGCCAGCAGCCCGAGAGGGTTGTATGGCTACACCTTC. Residues: CASSPRGLYGYTF. The V and J genes are TRBV11-1 and TRBJ1-2; D gene ambiguous. Deletions cut 5 bases from V and 5 bases from J, with 12 bases between. The CDR3 loop spans 13 amino acids. Looked up from germline, CDR1 is SGHAT and CDR2 is FQDESV (reference sequence).

The chain combines TRBV10-3 with TRBJ1-5; 7 positions agree with TRBD1. V gave up 4 bases and J gave up 5 bases; unmatched junction bases: 5. Germline V gene lookup returns CDR1 ENHRY and CDR2 SYGVKD. This CDR3 has 14 amino acids. The CDR3 loop is CAISGQGEDQPQHF. The DNA for the CDR3 is TGTGCCATCAGTGGGCAGGGGGAAGATCAGCCCCAGCATTTT.

This clone has a count of ten or more. The chain carries TRBV5-1 and TRBJ1-3, with D perhaps matching TRBD1 (5 bases). The germline V gene has CDR1 SGHRS and CDR2 YFSETQ. This CDR3 spans 16 amino acids. Trimming took off 2 bases at V and 4 bases at J, with 16 bases between the two ends. This chain's CDR3 is CASSLGAVWSGNTIYF. CDR3 bases: TGCGCCAGCAGCTTAGGGGCCGTTTGGAGCGGAAACACCATATATTTT.

The count of this clone is one. V is TRBV5-1 and J is TRBJ2-2; TRBD2 matches at 8 bases. V shed 4 bases, J shed 4 bases, and the junction held 3 bases outside the gene matches. Looked up from germline, CDR1 is SGHRS and CDR2 is YFSETQ. This CDR3 is 14 amino acids long. The CDR3 protein is CASSGLAGTGELFF. Here the CDR3 DNA reads TGCGCCAGCAGCGGTCTAGCGGGCACCGGGGAGCTGTTTTTT.

J is TRBJ2-3 and V is TRBV24-1, with D perhaps matching TRBD2 (5 bases). The CDR3 is 12 residues long. Deletions cut 9 bases from V and 4 bases from J, with 10 bases between. Per germline, CDR1 KGHDR and CDR2 SFDVKD. CDR3 nucleotide sequence: TGTGCCACCCGGGGTCGCGCAGATACGCAGTATTTT. This codes for CATRGRADTQYF.

The chain is built from TRBV2 and TRBJ1-1; 7 bases line up with TRBD1. Per the germline V gene, CDR1 is SNHLY and CDR2 is FYNNEI. This CDR3 contains 12 residues. In DNA form, the CDR3 reads TGTGCTCCCAACCGGGACAGAGGAGGGGCTTTCTTT. Translated, it gives CAPNRDRGGAFF.

The chain has TRBV9 and TRBJ1-3; TRBD1 agrees at 7 bases. CDR1 is SGDLS, CDR2 YYNGEE, per germline. The trim removed 3 bases at V and 0 bases at J, leaving 3 bases unmatched. The CDR3 has 15 amino acids. The CDR3, as DNA: TGTGCCAGCAGCGCGGGACAGCACTCTGGAAACACCATATATTTT. Protein: CASSAGQHSGNTIYF.

This sequence joins TRBV7-8 and TRBJ2-1; TRBD1 aligns across 8 bases. This CDR3 is built from 14 residues. Germline CDR1 and CDR2: SGHVS and FQNEAQ. V trimming: 4 bases; J trimming: 6 bases; junction bases outside the gene matches: 5. This CDR3 reads CASSYQTGANEQFF. The CDR3, as DNA: TGTGCCAGCAGCTACCAGACAGGGGCCAATGAGCAGTTCTTC.

J is TRBJ1-4 and V is TRBV29-1; TRBD1 matches 8 bases. CDR1 and CDR2 (germline): SQVTM, ANQGSEA. Trimming at V came to 6 bases and at J to 11 bases, leaving 11 bases not matched to a gene. This CDR3 has 13 residues. The chain's CDR3 is CSVGQGSNGKLFF. The CDR3 bases are TGCAGCGTCGGACAGGGTTCTAATGGGAAACTGTTTTTT.

The CDR3 DNA sequence: TGTGCCAGCAGCGACTCCTTAGCGGGGGAGAGGGGGCACAATGAGCAGTTCTTC. As protein: CASSDSLAGERGHNEQFF. The V gene is TRBV9, the J gene TRBJ2-1; 9 bases are a match to TRBD2. Germline trimming cut 3 bases from V and 5 bases from J; bases unmatched to any gene: 15. This CDR3 comprises 18 residues. Germline V gives CDR1 SGDLS, CDR2 YYNGEE.

J is TRBJ1-1 and V is TRBV25-1; D gene unclear. V dropped 5 bases and J dropped 5 bases, with 9 bases sitting between them. CDR1 is MGHDK, CDR2 SYGVNS, per germline. The CDR3 consists of 12 residues. CDR3: CASSMPGTEAFF. CDR3 DNA sequence: TGTGCCAGCAGTATGCCGGGTACTGAAGCTTTCTTT.

V and J are TRBV7-8 and TRBJ2-2; 8 bases are a match to TRBD1. Unmatched junction bases numbered 1, after V lost 1 base and J lost 6 bases. This CDR3 comprises 14 residues. The V gene's germline CDR1 is SGHVS and CDR2 FQNEAQ. CDR3 region: CASSLDRGAGELFF. CDR3 bases: TGTGCCAGCAGCTTAGACAGGGGGGCCGGGGAGCTGTTTTTT.

This clone is classed as medium-sized (0.01 to 0.1%). The chain has TRBV6-1 and TRBJ1-1; no clear D gene. There are 13 residues in the CDR3. Trimming pared 3 bases from V and 1 base from J, leaving 6 bases between. The germline gives CDR1 MNHNS, CDR2 SASEGT. CDR3 in amino acids: CASSDWRNTEAFF. DNA for the CDR3: TGTGCCAGCAGTGATTGGAGGAACACTGAAGCTTTCTTT.

This chain links TRBV19 with TRBJ2-2, with D uncertain. CDR1 and CDR2 (germline): LNHDA, SQIVND (reference sequence). This CDR3 has 16 amino acids. V gave up 7 bases and J gave up 4 bases, with 19 bases separating them. This CDR3 is CASKDMGRRGTGELFF. In nucleotides, the CDR3 is TGTGCCAGTAAGGATATGGGTCGTCGCGGCACCGGGGAGCTGTTTTTT.

V usage is TRBV2 and J usage is TRBJ1-2, with TRBD1 matching 7 bases. There are 15 residues in the CDR3. Germline CDR1 reads SNHLY; CDR2 reads FYNNEI. J lost 5 bases, V lost 6 bases, and 12 bases had no gene match. The CDR3 region is CASSITGAWGYGYTF. The CDR3 bases are TGTGCCAGCAGCATAACAGGGGCCTGGGGATATGGCTACACCTTC.

The V call is TRBV14, the J call TRBJ2-5; D is possibly TRBD2 (6 bases). In germline, CDR1 is SGHDN, CDR2 FVKESK. This CDR3 region has 15 residues. V was cut by 5 bases and J by 5 bases, with 18 bases left in between. The CDR3 loop reads CASSAGRSGRETQYF. In DNA, the CDR3 is TGTGCCAGCAGCGCGGGAAGGTCAGGGAGGGAGACCCAGTACTTC.

CDR3 sequence: CASSLVSGTGANVLTF. The CDR3 DNA follows: TGCGCCAGCAGCTTGGTTTCAGGGACTGGGGCCAACGTCCTGACTTTC. The chain recombines TRBV5-1 with TRBJ2-6; TRBD1 might be the D (5 bases). The CDR3 sequence is 16 residues long. Germline-derived CDR1 and CDR2 are SGHRS and YFSETQ. V was clipped by 0 bases and J by 2 bases, with 9 bases between them.

The chain employs TRBV2 and TRBJ1-1; TRBD1 is a possible D gene (5 bases). V was trimmed by 2 bases and J by 1 base, leaving 5 bases between them. CDR3 length: 13 amino acids. Germline CDR1 reads SNHLY; CDR2 reads FYNNEI. The CDR3 is CASSEQGNTEAFF. The CDR3 DNA follows: TGTGCCAGCAGTGAACAGGGGAACACTGAAGCTTTCTTT.

The chain recombines TRBV19 with TRBJ1-1; D unresolved. CDR1 and CDR2 (germline): LNHDA, SQIVND (reference sequence). The CDR3 totals 14 residues. Trimming left V 2 bases short and J 2 bases short, with 9 bases between. CDR3 in amino acids: CASSIWAGNTEAFF. The CDR3 DNA sequence: TGTGCCAGTAGTATATGGGCAGGTAACACTGAAGCTTTCTTT.

The chain has TRBV11-2 and TRBJ1-4, with unresolved D. The germline V and J ends were trimmed by 5 bases and 8 bases, with 21 bases remaining between them. Germline CDR1 SGHAT, CDR2 FQNNGV. This CDR3 comprises 16 residues. The DNA for the CDR3 is TGTGCCAGCAGCCGGGAACCGGTCCCCCGTGGGGAAAAACTGTTTTTT. This translates into CASSREPVPRGEKLFF.